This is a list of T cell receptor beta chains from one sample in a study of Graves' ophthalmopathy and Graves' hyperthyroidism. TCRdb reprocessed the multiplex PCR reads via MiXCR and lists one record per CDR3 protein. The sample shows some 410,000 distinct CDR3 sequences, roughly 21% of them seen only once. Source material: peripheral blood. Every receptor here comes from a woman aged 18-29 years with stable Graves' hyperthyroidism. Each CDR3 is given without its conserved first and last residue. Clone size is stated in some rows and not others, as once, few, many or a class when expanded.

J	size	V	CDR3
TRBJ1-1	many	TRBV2	ASNPGSITEAF
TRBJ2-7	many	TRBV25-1	ASSEGRTRAYEQY
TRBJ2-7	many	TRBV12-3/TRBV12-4	ASSSSYEQY
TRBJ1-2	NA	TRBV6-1	ASSSTLRDDYGYT
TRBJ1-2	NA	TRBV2	ASSEALRGGPYGYT
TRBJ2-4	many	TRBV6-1	ASSEGDTPKNIQY
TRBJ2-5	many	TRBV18	ASSPVRGAETQY
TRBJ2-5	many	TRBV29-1	SVEDRAGGAETQY
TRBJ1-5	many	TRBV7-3	ASSLRDRVEYVSLQPQH
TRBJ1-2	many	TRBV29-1	SVGGDIYGYT
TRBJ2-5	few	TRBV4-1	ASSPEGRGGLETQY
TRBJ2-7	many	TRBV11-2	ASSRYGGTEQY
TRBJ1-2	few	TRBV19	ATEGRNYGYT
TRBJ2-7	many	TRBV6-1	ASSDRTSFSPYEQY
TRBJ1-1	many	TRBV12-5	ASGLVLGRGKYTEAF
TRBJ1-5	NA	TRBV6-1	ASSQSRDRGRQPQH
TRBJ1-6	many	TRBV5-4	AWSYNSPLH
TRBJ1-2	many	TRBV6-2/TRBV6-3	ASSYPGRTNYGYT
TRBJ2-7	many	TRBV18	ASPYSGMGLKQY
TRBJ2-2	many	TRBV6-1	ASSEGLAVAGELF
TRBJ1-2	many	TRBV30	AWNRDSGYGYT
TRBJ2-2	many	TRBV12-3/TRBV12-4	ASSLAADTGELF
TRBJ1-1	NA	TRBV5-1	ASSRVSPDREAF
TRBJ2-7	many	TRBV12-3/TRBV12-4	ASSPPGTVAYEQY
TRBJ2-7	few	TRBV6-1	ASSEVRGQSYEQY
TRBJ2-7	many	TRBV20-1	SARVAGDVGEQY
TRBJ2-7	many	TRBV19	ASSIRASGSYEQY
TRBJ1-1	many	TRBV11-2	ASSFFPWRQDENTEAF
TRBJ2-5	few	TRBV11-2	ASSLTEQETQY
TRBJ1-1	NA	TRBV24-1	ATTQGMNTEAF
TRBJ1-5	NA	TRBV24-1	ATSDNRVGNQPQH